The 22 T cell receptor beta chains below come from one sample, sequenced in a study of PD-1 blockade in classical Hodgkin lymphoma (dated by TCRdb to about 2020). The sample's time point label is to be understood as: cycle 1 day 1 (C1D1), immediately before nivolumab initiation. Relapse after autologous stem cell transplantation had occurred in all trial patients, and cohorts A, B and C were distinguished by prior brentuximab vedotin exposure. Receptors were amplified or captured by the immunoSEQ multiplex PCR assay. Here the immuneACCESS table is served through TCRdb, limited to in-frame sequences with V and J called. Missing clones are a known gap in these copies; in checked studies unresolved V genes cover under half, and the rest lacks a known reason. This sample comprises about 97,000 clones, around 80% of them detected only once. The ten largest clones take up more than 9% of the sample. The material was peripheral blood mononuclear cells (PBMCs), obtained at baseline. These receptors originate from a human donor with classical Hodgkin lymphoma.

The CDR3 region is CAISGQGGGEQYF. CDR3 coding DNA: TGTGCCATCAGTGGGCAGGGGGGCGGCGAGCAGTACTTC. The V and J genes are TRBV10-3 and TRBJ2-7; tentatively, D is TRBD1 (7 bases). Germline V gene data show CDR1 as ENHRY and CDR2 as SYGVKD. The ends were cut back, 4 bases at V and 6 bases at J, with 13 bases in the middle. CDR3 length equals 13 residues.

The chain links TRBV29-1 to TRBJ2-1; D might be TRBD1 or TRBD2, each matching 5 bases. CDR3 length: 15 residues. V gave up 1 base and J gave up 3 bases, with 13 bases separating them. From germline, CDR1 is SQVTM and CDR2 ANQGSEA. The CDR3 here is CSVEGAWGSYNEQFF. The DNA for the CDR3 is TGCAGCGTTGAAGGTGCCTGGGGGAGCTACAATGAGCAGTTCTTC.

This chain connects TRBV15 to TRBJ2-5, with D possibly matching TRBD2 (7 bases). This CDR3 spans 15 amino acids. Germline V gene lookup returns CDR1 LNHNV and CDR2 YYDKDF (reference sequence). V lost 4 bases to trimming and J lost 5 bases, with 17 bases between them. CDR3: CATSITRTRGETQYF. In nucleotides, the CDR3 is TGTGCCACCAGCATAACTAGGACTAGGGGGGAGACCCAGTACTTC.

This clone was counted once. The V call is TRBV10-3, the J call TRBJ2-5; D perhaps matches TRBD1 (5 bases). V dropped 4 bases and J dropped 3 bases, with 12 bases sitting between them. This CDR3 contains 14 residues. CDR1 is ENHRY, CDR2 SYGVKD, per germline. The CDR3 bases are TGTGCCATCAGTGGACTTACAGGTGAAGAGACCCAGTACTTC. It specifies CAISGLTGEETQYF.

This rearrangement joins TRBV9 to TRBJ1-2; no clear D gene. The CDR3 sequence is 13 residues long. Germline V gives CDR1 SGDLS, CDR2 YYNGEE. V shed 2 bases and J shed 6 bases, with 11 bases lying between them. The CDR3 nucleotides are TGTGCCAGCAGCGTCCCCCCCCTGAATGGCTACACCTTC. Protein product: CASSVPPLNGYTF. Full variable domain (missing parts from reference TRBV9 and TRBJ1-2): DSGVTQTPKHLITATGQRVTLRCSPRSGDLSVYWYQQSLDQGLQFLIQYYNGEERAKGNILERFSAQQFPDLHSELNLSSLELGDSALYFCASSVPPLNGYTFGSGTRLTVV.

This chain connects TRBV25-1 to TRBJ2-7, with a weak D call TRBD2 (5 bases). The CDR3 has 13 residues. V was shortened by 6 bases and J by 1 base, with 10 bases between the two germline ends. CDR1 and CDR2 (germline): MGHDK, SYGVNS. In nucleotides, the CDR3 is TGTGCCAGCAGGAAGACGGGATCCTACGAGCAGTACTTC. Encoded protein: CASRKTGSYEQYF.

This chain joins TRBV13 and TRBJ2-3; the D gene is possibly TRBD1 (5 bases). The CDR3 totals 15 residues. Germline CDR1 and CDR2: PRHDT and FYEKMQ (reference sequence). Deletions cut 5 bases from V and 6 bases from J, with 18 bases between. The CDR3, as DNA: TGTGCCAGCAGCCCCGACCAGGGAAGGGCGGATACGCAGTATTTT. Amino acid sequence: CASSPDQGRADTQYF.

The gene calls are TRBV19 and TRBJ2-3, with TRBD2 identical over 7 bases. This CDR3 has 16 residues. Germline V gene lookup returns CDR1 LNHDA and CDR2 SQIVND (reference sequence). Losses at the gene ends were 6 bases for V and 2 bases for J; bases not matched to a gene: 11. The CDR3 DNA reads as TGTGCCAGTAGCACCTCGTGGGCGGGAGTCACAGATACGCAGTATTTT. Protein sequence: CASSTSWAGVTDTQYF. The variable domain in full, with the rest retrieved from reference TRBV19 and TRBJ2-3, is DGGITQSPKYLFRKEGQNVTLSCEQNLNHDAMYWYRQDPGQGLRLIYYSQIVNDFQKGDIAEGYSVSREKKESFPLTVTSAQKNPTAFYLCASSTSWAGVTDTQYFGPGTRLTVL.

The rearrangement joins TRBV5-4 to TRBJ2-5, with D perhaps being TRBD1 or TRBD2 (5 bases each). Between the trimmed V and J ends, which lost 7 bases and 1 base, there was a span of 11 bases. Germline CDR1 is SGHNT and CDR2 is YYREEE (reference sequence). This CDR3 has 13 residues. In nucleotides, the CDR3 is TGTGCCAGCTCGGGGCGGGTCCAAGAGACCCAGTACTTC. Translation: CASSGRVQETQYF. The full variable domain, rest sourced from reference TRBV5-4 and TRBJ2-5, is ETGVTQSPTHLIKTRGQQVTLRCSSQSGHNTVSWYQQALGQGPQFIFQYYREEENGRGNFPPRFSGLQFPNYSSELNVNALELDDSALYLCASSGRVQETQYFGPGTRLLVL.

The chain carries TRBV15 and TRBJ1-4, with D possibly being TRBD1 (5 bases). V lost 5 bases to trimming and J lost 3 bases, with 13 bases between them. CDR3 length equals 15 residues. Germline assignment: CDR1 LNHNV and CDR2 YYDKDF (reference sequence). The CDR3 here is CATSGYGQPNEKLFF. DNA of the CDR3: TGTGCCACCAGCGGCTACGGACAACCTAATGAAAAACTGTTTTTT.

This clone was observed a single time. The chain links TRBV7-3 to TRBJ2-1; tentative D call: TRBD2 (7 bases). The CDR3 totals 16 residues. The V gene lost 5 bases and the J gene lost 4 bases, with 18 bases spanning the gap. Germline CDR1 SGHTA, CDR2 FQGTGA. The CDR3 region is CASSPRGGGNYNEQFF. The CDR3 region has the DNA TGTGCCAGCAGCCCTCGTGGGGGGGGCAATTACAATGAGCAGTTCTTC.

The chain joins TRBV5-8 to TRBJ2-3; 8 bases are a match to TRBD2. This CDR3 spans 16 amino acids. The germline V gene encodes CDR1 SGHTS and CDR2 YDEGEE. J gave up 1 base and V 3 bases, and 7 bases lay outside the gene matches. The CDR3 reads CASSSRAGAGTDTQYF. CDR3 DNA sequence: TGTGCCAGCAGCTCCAGAGCGGGAGCTGGCACAGATACGCAGTATTTT.

The chain recombines TRBV6-5 with TRBJ2-3; no clear D. Germline V gene sequence: CDR1 MNHEY, CDR2 SVGAGI. The CDR3 loop spans 14 amino acids. With 3 bases removed from V and 6 bases from J, the gap between germline ends came to 13 bases. The CDR3 region has the DNA TGTGCCAGCAGTTATACCTGGTATAAGGATACGCAGTATTTT. Translated: CASSYTWYKDTQYF.

This rearrangement joins TRBV5-1 to TRBJ2-2; 9 bases line up with TRBD1. The CDR3 extends over 16 amino acids. The germline gives CDR1 SGHRS, CDR2 YFSETQ. Trimming removed 2 bases from V and 3 bases from J; junction bases left unmatched: 5. The CDR3 coding sequence is TGCGCCAGCAGCTTACAGGGGGCGCTGGACACCGGGGAGCTGTTTTTT. This encodes CASSLQGALDTGELFF.

V is TRBV5-1 and J is TRBJ1-2; 7 nucleotides align to TRBD1. V trimming: 4 bases; J trimming: 8 bases; junction bases outside the gene matches: 11. The length of the CDR3 is 14 residues. Germline V gene sequence: CDR1 SGHRS, CDR2 YFSETQ. CDR3 nucleotides: TGCGCCAGCAGCGAGACAGGGCGCAACCTGGGCTACACCTTC. Translated: CASSETGRNLGYTF. The whole variable domain, filled in from reference TRBV5-1 and TRBJ1-2, reads KAGVTQTPRYLIKTRGQQVTLSCSPISGHRSVSWYQQTPGQGLQFLFEYFSETQRNKGNFPGRFSGRQFSNSRSEMNVSTLELGDSALYLCASSETGRNLGYTFGSGTRLTVV.

For this clone: The sample carries other DNA sequences with the same CDR3. For the CDR3, the DNA is TGTGCCAGCAGCTTGGGACCGGACTACAATGAGCAGTTCTTC. As protein: CASSLGPDYNEQFF. The chain recombines TRBV5-4 with TRBJ2-1; D uncertain. This CDR3 has 14 residues. Trimming pared 0 bases from V and 3 bases from J, leaving 7 bases between. Germline V gene data show CDR1 as SGHNT and CDR2 as YYREEE (reference sequence).

The chain links TRBV11-3 to TRBJ2-7, with unresolved D. The CDR3 has 12 residues. Trimming stripped 1 base from V and 6 bases from J, with 7 bases between. Germline V gene sequence: CDR1 SGHNT, CDR2 YENEEA. The CDR3 region is CASSLGPREQYF. The CDR3 nucleotides read TGTGCCAGCAGCTTAGGACCTCGCGAGCAGTACTTC.

In DNA, the CDR3 is TGTGCCAGCGGTCAGCGGCGGGGCTACAATGAGCAGTTCTTC. It specifies CASGQRRGYNEQFF. The chain employs TRBV6-1 and TRBJ2-1, with a tentative D call TRBD2 (6 bases). V dropped 8 bases and J dropped 3 bases, with 14 bases sitting between them. The CDR3 runs 14 residues. Germline V gives CDR1 MNHNS, CDR2 SASEGT.

Here the CDR3 DNA reads TGTGCCTGGAGTGCAGGGACAGGGTCTCAAGAGCAGTACTTC. Residues: CAWSAGTGSQEQYF. The J gene is TRBJ2-7, the V gene TRBV30; the match to TRBD1 covers 9 bases. The CDR3 loop spans 14 amino acids. J was trimmed by 7 bases and V by 1 base; bases with no gene match: 8. Germline CDR1 is GTSNPN and CDR2 is SVGIG (reference sequence).

V usage is TRBV19 and J usage is TRBJ1-5; D might be TRBD1 (5 bases). The CDR3 extends over 15 amino acids. V was shortened by 5 bases and J by 2 bases, with 13 bases between the two germline ends. In germline, CDR1 is LNHDA, CDR2 SQIVND (reference sequence). The CDR3 coding sequence is TGTGCCAGTAGTTGGCAGGGAAGCGGCAATCAGCCCCAGCATTTT. Protein sequence: CASSWQGSGNQPQHF. Filled out from reference TRBV19 and TRBJ1-5, the complete variable domain reads DGGITQSPKYLFRKEGQNVTLSCEQNLNHDAMYWYRQDPGQGLRLIYYSQIVNDFQKGDIAEGYSVSREKKESFPLTVTSAQKNPTAFYLCASSWQGSGNQPQHFGDGTRLSIL.

The chain joins TRBV7-9 to TRBJ2-6; TRBD2 is a possible D gene (5 bases). Germline V lookup: CDR1 SEHNR, CDR2 FQNEAQ (reference sequence). Trimming stripped 4 bases from V and 1 base from J, with 8 bases between. The CDR3 sequence is 15 residues long. CDR3 DNA: TGTGCCAGCAGCTACGGGATATCTGGGGCCAACGTCCTGACTTTC. It encodes CASSYGISGANVLTF.

This rearrangement joins TRBV5-1 to TRBJ2-5; D gene ambiguous. The germline gives CDR1 SGHRS, CDR2 YFSETQ. The CDR3 runs to 15 residues. Trimming cost V 0 bases and J 2 bases, with 11 bases left between them. The CDR3 protein is CASSLEGQAQETQYF. The CDR3 DNA follows: TGCGCCAGCAGCTTGGAAGGTCAGGCGCAAGAGACCCAGTACTTC.